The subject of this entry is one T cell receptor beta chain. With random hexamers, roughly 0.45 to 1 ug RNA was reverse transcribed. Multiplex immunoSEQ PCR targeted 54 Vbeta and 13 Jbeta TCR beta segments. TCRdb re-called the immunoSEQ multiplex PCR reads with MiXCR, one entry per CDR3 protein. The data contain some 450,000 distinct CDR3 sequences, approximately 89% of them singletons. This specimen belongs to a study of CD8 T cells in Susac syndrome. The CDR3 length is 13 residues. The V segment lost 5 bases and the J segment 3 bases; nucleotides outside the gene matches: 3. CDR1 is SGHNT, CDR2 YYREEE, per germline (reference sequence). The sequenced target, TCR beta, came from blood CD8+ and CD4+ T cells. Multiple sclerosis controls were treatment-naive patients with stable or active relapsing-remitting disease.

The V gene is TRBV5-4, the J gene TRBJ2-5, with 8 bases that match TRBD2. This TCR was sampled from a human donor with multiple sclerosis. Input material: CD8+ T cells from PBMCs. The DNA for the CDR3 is TGTGCCAGCAGGCCGGGGGGGGAAGAGACCCAGTACTTC. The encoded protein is CASRPGGEETQYF. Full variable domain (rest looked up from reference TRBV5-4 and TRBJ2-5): ETGVTQSPTHLIKTRGQQVTLRCSSQSGHNTVSWYQQALGQGPQFIFQYYREEENGRGNFPPRFSGLQFPNYSSELNVNALELDDSALYLCASRPGGEETQYFGPGTRLLVL.